Listed below are T cell receptor beta chains from one sample, sequenced in a study of Ad26.COV2.S vaccination and SARS-CoV-2 variants. Measured with immunoSEQ multiplex PCR; TCRdb has only the in-frame clones, and not every one. The sample gives 410,000 or so clones, 80% to 95% of which show up once; over 1.5% is in the top ten. Material: peripheral blood, obtained in a trial of Ad26.COV2.S vaccine versus placebo. All receptors come from a person between 18 and 65 years old who received the Ad26.COV2.S COVID-19 vaccine or a placebo. CDR3s include the opening cysteine and the closing phenylalanine or tryptophan. The order of the fields is clone size, J gene, V gene, D gene, CDR3 protein, CDR3 DNA. A D gene is named only where the DNA matches it firmly. Clone size is stated in some rows and not others, as once, few, many or a class when expanded.

clone size: .; J gene: TRBJ2-3; V gene: TRBV7-2; D gene: .; CDR3 protein: CASSLTGGYTDTQYF; CDR3 DNA: TGTGCCAGCAGCTTAACGGGCGGTTACACAGATACGCAGTATTTT
clone size: .; J gene: TRBJ2-1; V gene: TRBV19; D gene: .; CDR3 protein: CASRLREAYNEQFF; CDR3 DNA: TGTGCCAGTAGGCTGAGAGAAGCCTACAATGAGCAGTTCTTC
clone size: .; J gene: TRBJ2-1; V gene: TRBV24-1; D gene: TRBD1; CDR3 protein: CATSDQDRGHYNEQFF; CDR3 DNA: TGTGCCACCAGTGACCAAGACAGGGGGCACTACAATGAGCAGTTCTTC
clone size: .; J gene: TRBJ1-2; V gene: TRBV2; D gene: .; CDR3 protein: CASSGQINYGYTF; CDR3 DNA: TGTGCCAGCAGTGGACAGATTAACTATGGCTACACCTTC
clone size: .; J gene: TRBJ2-5; V gene: TRBV24-1; D gene: .; CDR3 protein: CATSDRDGPRTQYF; CDR3 DNA: TGTGCCACCAGTGATCGGGACGGCCCCAGGACCCAGTACTTC
clone size: .; J gene: TRBJ1-6; V gene: TRBV7-2; D gene: .; CDR3 protein: CASSPMRGNSPLHF; CDR3 DNA: TGTGCCAGCAGCCCCATGAGGGGTAATTCACCCCTCCACTTT
clone size: .; J gene: TRBJ2-7; V gene: TRBV28; D gene: .; CDR3 protein: CASTTSPTSYEQYF; CDR3 DNA: TGTGCCAGCACTACATCCCCTACCTCCTACGAGCAGTACTTC
clone size: .; J gene: TRBJ1-1; V gene: TRBV6-4; D gene: .; CDR3 protein: CASSRTDGDTEAFF; CDR3 DNA: TGTGCCAGCAGTAGAACGGACGGTGACACTGAAGCTTTCTTT
clone size: .; J gene: TRBJ2-7; V gene: TRBV19; D gene: TRBD1; CDR3 protein: CASSILRQGVSYEQYF; CDR3 DNA: TGTGCCAGTAGTATCCTACGACAGGGAGTCTCCTACGAGCAGTACTTC
clone size: once; J gene: TRBJ1-2; V gene: TRBV30; D gene: .; CDR3 protein: CAWSVTGGSSGYTF; CDR3 DNA: TGTGCCTGGAGTGTAACGGGCGGCTCTAGTGGCTACACCTTC
clone size: .; J gene: TRBJ2-5; V gene: TRBV7-9; D gene: .; CDR3 protein: CASSQGPWEETQYF; CDR3 DNA: TGTGCCAGCAGCCAGGGTCCGTGGGAAGAGACCCAGTACTTC
clone size: .; J gene: TRBJ1-6; V gene: TRBV2; D gene: TRBD1; CDR3 protein: CASREQGENSPLHF; CDR3 DNA: TGTGCCAGCAGGGAGCAGGGGGAGAACTCACCCCTCCACTTT
clone size: once; J gene: TRBJ1-2; V gene: TRBV7-8; D gene: TRBD1; CDR3 protein: CASSLDSTPGGNGYTF; CDR3 DNA: TGTGCCAGCAGCTTAGACAGTACGCCAGGGGGCAATGGCTACACCTTC